This TCR beta chain was sequenced during a study of metastatic and nonmetastatic thyroid tumors. No treatment of any kind had been given to any patient before thyroid surgery. This clone was observed at least ten times. Deletions cut 3 bases from V and 2 bases from J, with 7 bases between. Germline loops: CDR1 MDHEN, CDR2 SYDVKM. CDR3 length: 13 amino acids. Per the study methods: The study took CDR3 differences across clinicopathological groups and made a distant-metastasis classifier for papillary thyroid cancer from them. TCRdb reprocessed the PCR reads using MiXCR. The V and J calls and clone size come from TCRdb's table, not from the authors' own analysis. The sample has under 50,000 clones, more than 20% seen once.

What was sequenced was blood. This TCR came from a male donor with papillary thyroid cancer or a benign thyroid nodule (not recorded which). Some clones in this sample may be carry-over from other donors' samples. This chain links TRBV28 with TRBJ2-5; the D gene is possibly TRBD1 (5 bases). This CDR3 reads CASSFRQQETQYF. CDR3 in DNA: TGTGCCAGCAGTTTTAGACAGCAAGAGACCCAGTACTTC.